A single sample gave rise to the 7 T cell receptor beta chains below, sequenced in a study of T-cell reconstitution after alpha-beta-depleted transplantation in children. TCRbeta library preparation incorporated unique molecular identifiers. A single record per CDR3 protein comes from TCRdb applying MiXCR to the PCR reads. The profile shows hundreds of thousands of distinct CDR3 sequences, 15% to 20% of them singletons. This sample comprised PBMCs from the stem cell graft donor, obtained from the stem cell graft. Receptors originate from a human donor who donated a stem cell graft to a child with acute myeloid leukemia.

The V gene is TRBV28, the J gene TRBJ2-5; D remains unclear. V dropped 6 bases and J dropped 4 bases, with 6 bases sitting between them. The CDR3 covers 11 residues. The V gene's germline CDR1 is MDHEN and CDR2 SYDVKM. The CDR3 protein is CASRSRETQYF. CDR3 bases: TGTGCCAGCAGATCGAGAGAGACCCAGTACTTC. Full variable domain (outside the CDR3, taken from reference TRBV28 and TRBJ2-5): DVKVTQSSRYLVKRTGEKVFLECVQDMDHENMFWYRQDPGLGLRLIYFSYDVKMKEKGDIPEGYSVSREKKERFSLILESASTNQTSMYLCASRSRETQYFGPGTRLLVL.

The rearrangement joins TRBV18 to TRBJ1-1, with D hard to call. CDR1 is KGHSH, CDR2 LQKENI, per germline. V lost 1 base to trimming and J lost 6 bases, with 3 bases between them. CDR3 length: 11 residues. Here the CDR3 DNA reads TGTGCCAGCTCACCACACTCTGAAGCTTTCTTT. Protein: CASSPHSEAFF.

In DNA form, the CDR3 reads TGTGCCAGCAGCTTGGTGGTAGGGGGCTTCACAGATACGCAGTATTTT. It yields the protein CASSLVVGGFTDTQYF. The chain joins TRBV5-6 to TRBJ2-3, with TRBD1 identical over 7 bases. Germline CDR1 SGHDT, CDR2 YYEEEE. CDR3 length: 16 amino acids. Trimming took 0 bases from V and 2 from J; bases not matched to a gene: 6.

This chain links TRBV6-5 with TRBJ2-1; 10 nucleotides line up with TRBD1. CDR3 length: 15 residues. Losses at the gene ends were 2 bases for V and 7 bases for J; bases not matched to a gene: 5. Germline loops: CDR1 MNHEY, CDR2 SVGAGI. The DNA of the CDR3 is TGTGCCAGCAGTTACCCCGACAGGGGGCAAAATGAGCAGTTCTTC. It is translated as CASSYPDRGQNEQFF.

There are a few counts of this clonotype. The CDR3 here is CASRPGFLAKNIQYF. The CDR3 DNA is TGTGCCAGCAGACCCGGGTTTCTAGCCAAAAACATTCAGTACTTC. The rearrangement joins TRBV6-1 to TRBJ2-4; D remains unclear. CDR3 length: 15 amino acids. CDR1 and CDR2 (germline): MNHNS, SASEGT. The V end lost 6 bases, the J end lost 0 bases, and 12 bases lay between the germline ends.

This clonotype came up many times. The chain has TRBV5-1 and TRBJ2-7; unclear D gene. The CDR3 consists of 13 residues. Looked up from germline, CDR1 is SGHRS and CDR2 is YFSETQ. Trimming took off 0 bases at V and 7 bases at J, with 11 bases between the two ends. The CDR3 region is CASSLDPALEQYF. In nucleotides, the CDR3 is TGCGCCAGCAGCTTGGACCCAGCCTTAGAGCAGTACTTC. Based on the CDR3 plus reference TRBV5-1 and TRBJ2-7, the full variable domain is KAGVTQTPRYLIKTRGQQVTLSCSPISGHRSVSWYQQTPGQGLQFLFEYFSETQRNKGNFPGRFSGRQFSNSRSEMNVSTLELGDSALYLCASSLDPALEQYFGPGTRLTVT.

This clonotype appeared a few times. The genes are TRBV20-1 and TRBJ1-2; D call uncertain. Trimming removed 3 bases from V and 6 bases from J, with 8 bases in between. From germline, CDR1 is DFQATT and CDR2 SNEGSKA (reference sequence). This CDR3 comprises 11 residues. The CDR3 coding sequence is TGCAGTGCTAGCCGGGATAATGGCTACACCTTC. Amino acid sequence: CSASRDNGYTF.